These T cell receptor beta chains were read from a single sample in a study of T cell responses to AZD1222 COVID-19 vaccine. Profiling relied on immunoSEQ multiplex PCR, and the TCRdb table lists in-frame clones only, not all of them. The sample comprises 110,000 or so clones, approximately 85% of which are singletons, and approximately 8.5% rests with the top ten. The sample in question was peripheral blood, obtained on day 0 of AZD1222 vaccination. Receptors originate from an adult in good health. CDR3s include the opening cysteine and the closing phenylalanine or tryptophan. The D gene is left open where the match is weak.

V,D,J,CDR3,DNA
TRBV28,NA,TRBJ2-3,CASCTPTDPDTQYF,TGTGCCAGCTGTACACCCACGGATCCAGATACGCAGTATTTT
TRBV30,NA,TRBJ2-7,CAWMESVSYEQYF,TGTGCCTGGATGGAATCAGTCTCCTACGAGCAGTACTTC
TRBV6-4,NA,TRBJ1-1,CASSGKVQELNTEAFF,TGTGCCAGCAGTGGGAAAGTACAGGAGTTGAACACTGAAGCTTTCTTT
TRBV7-9,TRBD2,TRBJ2-1,CASSPTSGGYYNEQFF,TGTGCCAGCAGCCCGACTAGCGGGGGATATTACAATGAGCAGTTCTTC
TRBV9,NA,TRBJ1-6,CASSGRVIDSPLHF,TGTGCCAGCAGTGGAAGGGTGATTGATTCACCCCTCCACTTT
TRBV7-2,TRBD2,TRBJ2-7,CASSKLAGSDEQYF,TGTGCCAGCAGCAAGCTAGCGGGAAGTGACGAGCAGTACTTC
TRBV6-5,TRBD1,TRBJ1-2,CASSYSTGASYGYTF,TGTGCCAGCAGTTACTCAACAGGGGCCTCCTATGGCTACACCTTC
TRBV19,NA,TRBJ2-1,CASSIPKPGEQFF,TGTGCCAGTAGTATCCCTAAACCGGGTGAGCAGTTCTTC
TRBV18,NA,TRBJ2-1,CASSTGNEQFF,TGTGCCAGCTCAACAGGGAATGAGCAGTTCTTC
TRBV5-1,NA,TRBJ2-7,CASSFQEPTYEQYF,TGCGCCAGCAGCTTCCAGGAACCAACGTACGAGCAGTACTTC
TRBV29-1,NA,TRBJ1-1,CSVEDLGRANTEAFF,TGCAGCGTTGAAGATCTTGGCAGGGCGAACACTGAAGCTTTCTTT
TRBV3-1/TRBV3-2,NA,TRBJ2-7,CASSPTGSSYEQYF,TGTGCCAGCAGCCCCACAGGGAGCTCCTACGAGCAGTACTTC
TRBV5-1,NA,TRBJ2-7,CASSWDPAYEQYF,TGCGCCAGCAGCTGGGACCCTGCCTACGAGCAGTACTTC
TRBV24-1,NA,TRBJ2-5,CATSDSQPESQETQYF,TGTGCCACCAGTGATTCACAGCCTGAAAGCCAAGAGACCCAGTACTTC
TRBV2,NA,TRBJ2-4,CASSEFLLIQYF,TGTGCCAGCAGTGAGTTTCTCCTAATTCAGTACTTC